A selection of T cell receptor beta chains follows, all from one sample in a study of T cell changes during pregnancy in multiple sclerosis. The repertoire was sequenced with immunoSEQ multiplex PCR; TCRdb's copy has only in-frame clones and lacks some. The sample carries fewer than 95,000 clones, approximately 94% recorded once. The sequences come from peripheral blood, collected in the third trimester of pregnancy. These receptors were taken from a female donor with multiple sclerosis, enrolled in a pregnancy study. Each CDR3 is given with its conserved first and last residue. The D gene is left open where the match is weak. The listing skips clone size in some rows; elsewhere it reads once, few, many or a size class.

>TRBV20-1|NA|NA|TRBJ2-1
CSVTPNEQFF
TGCAGTGTAACACCGAATGAGCAGTTCTTC
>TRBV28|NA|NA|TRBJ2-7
CASRSELSYEQYF
TGTGCCAGCAGAAGTGAACTATCCTACGAGCAGTACTTC
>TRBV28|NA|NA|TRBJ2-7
CASSFTGTLYEQYF
TGTGCCAGCAGTTTTACGGGGACTCTTTACGAGCAGTACTTC
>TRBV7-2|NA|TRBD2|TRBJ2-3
CASGTSGVTDTQYF
TGTGCCAGCGGGACTAGCGGGGTCACAGATACGCAGTATTTT
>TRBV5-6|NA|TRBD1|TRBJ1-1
CASSQPTGLNTEAFF
TGTGCCAGCAGCCAACCGACAGGGTTGAACACTGAAGCTTTCTTT
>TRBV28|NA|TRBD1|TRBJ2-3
CASSNPGTASTDTQYF
TGTGCCAGCAGCAATCCCGGGACAGCTAGCACAGATACGCAGTATTTT
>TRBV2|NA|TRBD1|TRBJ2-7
CASSAGKGQTYEQYF
TGTGCCAGCAGTGCGGGTAAGGGACAGACCTACGAGCAGTACTTC
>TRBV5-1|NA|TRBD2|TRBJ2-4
CASSLGNTGTSLAKNIQYF
TGCGCCAGCAGCTTGGGAAATACCGGGACTAGCCTAGCCAAAAACATTCAGTACTTC
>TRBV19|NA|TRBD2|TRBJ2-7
CASSMSSGSSYEQYF
TGTGCCAGTAGTATGTCTAGCGGGAGCTCCTACGAGCAGTACTTC
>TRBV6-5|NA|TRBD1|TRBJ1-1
CASSAGTGAEAFF
TGTGCCAGCAGCGCCGGGACAGGGGCTGAAGCTTTCTTT
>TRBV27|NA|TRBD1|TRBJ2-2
CASSLFIGTGLAGELFF
TGTGCCAGCAGTTTATTCATCGGGACAGGGTTGGCCGGGGAGCTGTTTTTT
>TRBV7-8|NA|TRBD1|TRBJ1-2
CASSYRQGGGYTF
TGTGCCAGCAGCTACCGACAGGGTGGTGGCTACACCTTC
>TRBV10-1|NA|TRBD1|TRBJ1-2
CASSEPGGYGYTF
TGCGCCAGCAGTGAACCAGGGGGATATGGCTACACCTTC
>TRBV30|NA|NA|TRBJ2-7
CAWSYSHYEQYF
TGTGCCTGGAGTTACAGCCACTACGAGCAGTACTTC
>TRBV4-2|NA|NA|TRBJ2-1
CASSQGIIAARVSEQFF
TGTGCCAGCAGCCAAGGGATAATAGCGGCCAGGGTTAGTGAGCAGTTCTTC
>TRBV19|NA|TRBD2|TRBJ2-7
CASSIVTSGSSYEQYF
TGTGCCAGTAGTATAGTAACTAGCGGGAGCTCCTACGAGCAGTACTTC
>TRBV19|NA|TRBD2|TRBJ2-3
CASSMAGATDTQYF
TGTGCCAGTAGTATGGCGGGAGCCACAGATACGCAGTATTTT
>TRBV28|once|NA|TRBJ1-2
CASSLPHGGYTF
TGTGCCAGCAGTTTACCCCACGGGGGCTACACCTTC
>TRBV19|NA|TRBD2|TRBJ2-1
CASGRAGGPPYNEQFF
TGTGCGAGTGGTCGAGCGGGAGGTCCCCCCTACAATGAGCAGTTCTTC
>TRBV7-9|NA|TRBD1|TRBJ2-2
CASSYPGQGTGELFF
TGTGCCAGCAGCTACCCGGGACAGGGGACCGGGGAGCTGTTTTTT
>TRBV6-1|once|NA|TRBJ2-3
CASSELLQDTQYF
TGTGCCAGCAGTGAATTATTACAAGATACGCAGTATTTT
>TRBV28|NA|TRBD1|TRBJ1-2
CASSSFSTGGVITNYGYTF
TGTGCCAGCAGTTCATTCTCGACAGGGGGAGTGATAACTAACTATGGCTACACCTTC
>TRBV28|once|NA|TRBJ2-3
CASSFRGVGTDTQYF
TGTGCCAGCAGTTTCCGAGGAGTAGGCACAGATACGCAGTATTTT
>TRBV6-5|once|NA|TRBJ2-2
CASSYLPGGTGELFF
TGTGCCAGCAGTTACCTCCCCGGGGGCACCGGGGAGCTGTTTTTT
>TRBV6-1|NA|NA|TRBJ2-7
CASSETVPSYEQYF
TGTGCCAGCAGTGAAACTGTCCCATCCTACGAGCAGTACTTC
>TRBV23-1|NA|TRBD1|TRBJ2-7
CASSQDRDGEQYF
TGCGCCAGCAGTCAAGACAGGGACGGCGAGCAGTACTTC
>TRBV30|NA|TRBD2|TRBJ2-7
CAWSVGGRVNEQYF
TGTGCCTGGAGTGTAGGCGGGAGGGTGAACGAGCAGTACTTC